This TCR beta chain was documented in a study of cytomegalovirus exposure and HLA in healthy donors. Researchers ran the PCR with 60 Vbeta and 13 Jbeta primers. Profiled with immunoSEQ multiplex PCR; TCRdb holds only in-frame clones, not every one. The listing records under 85,000 clones. The CDR3 length is 17 residues. The trim removed 7 bases at V and 3 bases at J, leaving 8 bases unmatched. Per the germline V gene, CDR1 is SNHLY and CDR2 is FYNNEI. The sample consisted of PBMCs. This clonotype was obtained from a boy younger than 18 in good health and CMV-seronegative. The chain couples TRBV2 to TRBJ2-6; TRBD1 agrees at 11 bases. For the CDR3, the DNA is TGTGCCAGCACCCCCGGGACAGGGGGAGATGGGGCCAACGTCCTGACTTTC. This gives the protein CASTPGTGGDGANVLTF. The full variable domain, rest sourced from reference TRBV2 and TRBJ2-6, is EPEVTQTPSHQVTQMGQEVILRCVPISNHLYFYWYRQILGQKVEFLVSFYNNEISEKSEIFDDQFSVERPDGSNFTLKIRSTKLEDSAMYFCASTPGTGGDGANVLTFGAGSRLTVL.